Listed here is a single TCR beta chain. The CDR3 spans 16 residues. Germline assignment: CDR1 MNHEY and CDR2 SVGAGI. Trimming left V 0 bases short and J 14 bases short, with 24 bases between. This entry comes from a study of blood T cell repertoires in COVID-19. For the study at large: In each case, the material was cDNA or gDNA derived from T cells, B-cell-depleted T cells, or PBMCs.

Using immunoSEQ multiplex PCR, the repertoire was profiled, and TCRdb retains in-frame clones only, with some absent. The sample carries approximately 240,000 clones, about 93% recorded once. This TCR was recovered from a young woman who had recovered from COVID-19. The sample taken for sequencing was PBMCs or T cells enriched from blood (not recorded which). The J gene is TRBJ2-3, the V gene TRBV6-5, with D maybe TRBD2 (6 bases). CDR3 protein: CASSYSAGPLKSSWYF. In DNA, the CDR3 is TGTGCCAGCAGTTACTCGGCGGGGCCCCTCAAATCTTCTTGGTATTTT.